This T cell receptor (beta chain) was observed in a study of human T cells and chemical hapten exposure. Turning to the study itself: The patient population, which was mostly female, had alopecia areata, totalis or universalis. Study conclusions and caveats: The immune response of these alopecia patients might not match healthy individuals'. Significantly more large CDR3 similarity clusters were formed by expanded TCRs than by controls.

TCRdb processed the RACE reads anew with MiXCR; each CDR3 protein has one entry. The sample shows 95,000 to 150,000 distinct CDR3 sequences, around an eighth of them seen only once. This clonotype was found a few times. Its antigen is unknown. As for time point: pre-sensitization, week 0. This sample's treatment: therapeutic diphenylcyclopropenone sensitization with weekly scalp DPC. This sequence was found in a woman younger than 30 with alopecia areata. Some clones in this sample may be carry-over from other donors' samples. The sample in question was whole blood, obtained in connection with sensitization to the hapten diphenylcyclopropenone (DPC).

The CDR3 nucleotides read TGTGCCAGCACCTCTACGGGACAGGGGTCCTACAATGAGCAGTTCTTC. Encoded protein: CASTSTGQGSYNEQFF. V and J are TRBV6-2 or TRBV6-3 and TRBJ2-1; 10 nucleotides match TRBD1. The CDR3 covers 16 residues. Germline assignment: CDR1 MNHEY and CDR2 SVGEGT. J was trimmed by 1 base and V by 7 bases; bases with no gene match: 7.